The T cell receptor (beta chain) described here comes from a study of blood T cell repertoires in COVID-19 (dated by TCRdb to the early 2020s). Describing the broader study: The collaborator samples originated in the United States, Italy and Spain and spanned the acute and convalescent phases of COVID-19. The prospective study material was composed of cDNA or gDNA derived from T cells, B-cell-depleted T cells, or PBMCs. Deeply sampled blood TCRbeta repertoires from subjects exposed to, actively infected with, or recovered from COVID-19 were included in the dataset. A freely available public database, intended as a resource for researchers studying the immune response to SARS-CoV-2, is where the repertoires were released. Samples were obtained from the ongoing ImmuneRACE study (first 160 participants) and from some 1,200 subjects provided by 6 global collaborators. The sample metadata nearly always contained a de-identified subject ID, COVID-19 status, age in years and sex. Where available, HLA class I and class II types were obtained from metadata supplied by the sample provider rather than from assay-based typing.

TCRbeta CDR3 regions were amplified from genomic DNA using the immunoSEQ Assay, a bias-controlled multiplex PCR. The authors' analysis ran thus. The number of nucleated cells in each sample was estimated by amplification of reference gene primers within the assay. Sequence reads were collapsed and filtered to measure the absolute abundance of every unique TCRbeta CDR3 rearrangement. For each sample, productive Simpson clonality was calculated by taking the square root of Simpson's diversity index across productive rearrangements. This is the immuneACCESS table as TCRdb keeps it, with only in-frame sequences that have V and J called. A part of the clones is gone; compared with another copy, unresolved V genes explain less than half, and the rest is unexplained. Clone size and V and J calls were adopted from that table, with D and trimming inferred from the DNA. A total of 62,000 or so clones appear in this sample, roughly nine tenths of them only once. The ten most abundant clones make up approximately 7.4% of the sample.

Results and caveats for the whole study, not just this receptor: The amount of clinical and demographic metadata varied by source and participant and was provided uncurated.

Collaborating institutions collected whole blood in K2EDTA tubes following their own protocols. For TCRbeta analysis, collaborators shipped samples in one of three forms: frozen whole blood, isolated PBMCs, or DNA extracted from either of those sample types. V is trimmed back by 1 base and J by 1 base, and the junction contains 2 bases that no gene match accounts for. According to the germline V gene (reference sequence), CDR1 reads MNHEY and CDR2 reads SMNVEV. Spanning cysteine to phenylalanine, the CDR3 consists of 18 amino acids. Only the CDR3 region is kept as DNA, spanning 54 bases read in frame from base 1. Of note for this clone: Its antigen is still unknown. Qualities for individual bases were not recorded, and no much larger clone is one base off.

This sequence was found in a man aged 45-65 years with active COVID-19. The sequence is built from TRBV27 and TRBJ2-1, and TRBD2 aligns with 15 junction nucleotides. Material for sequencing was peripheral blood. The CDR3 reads CASSLYGTSGGSYNEQFF. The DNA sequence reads TGTGCCAGCAGTTTATACGGGACTAGCGGGGGGTCCTACAATGAGCAGTTCTTC.